This TCR beta chain was retrieved from a study of cytomegalovirus exposure and HLA in healthy donors. Study conclusions and caveats: Later analysis showed TCR association rates varying by HLA locus, highest for DRB1 and lowest for HLA-C. Later analysis identified 17,000 or so TCR beta sequences associated with HLA alleles, using a false discovery rate threshold of 0.05.

With 60 Vbeta and 13 Jbeta primers, the PCR was carried out. Method: immunoSEQ multiplex PCR; TCRdb's copy keeps in-frame clones and lacks some. The data contain a few hundred thousand clones, about nine tenths of them singletons. This CDR3 spans 15 amino acids. V lost 0 bases, J lost 4 bases, and 3 bases stayed unmatched. The germline V gene encodes CDR1 SGHTS and CDR2 YDEGEE. In regard to this clone: Antigen specificity is unknown.

The chain recombines TRBV5-8 with TRBJ2-1, with 8 bases matching TRBD1. The specimen was PBMCs. The sequence was collected from a girl aged 2-10 years in good health and CMV-seronegative. This chain's CDR3 is CASSLAQGGYNEQFF. The CDR3 nucleotides are TGTGCCAGCAGCTTGGCACAGGGGGGTTACAATGAGCAGTTCTTC.